Detailed here is one T cell receptor (beta chain). The sample is drawn from a study of tissue T cells after allogeneic stem cell transplantation. TCRdb keeps only in-frame clones here, not all; method: immunoSEQ multiplex PCR. The data hold roughly 10,000 clones, with more than 50% observed a single time. Autopsy tissues included GI tract, liver, skin and lymphoid organs. The CDR3 is made up of 15 amino acids. Trimming removed 3 bases at V and 2 bases at J, with 11 bases between. Germline V gene data show CDR1 as KGHSH and CDR2 as LQKENI. The sample in question was tissue from the jejunum, obtained at autopsy. V gene TRBV18 combines with J gene TRBJ1-5, with D possibly TRBD1 on 5 matching bases. The TCR was taken from a woman aged 18 to 55 with breast cancer. The CDR3 coding sequence is TGTGCCAGCTCACCCCAGGGTATAGGCAATCAGCCCCAGCATTTT. It is translated as CASSPQGIGNQPQHF.